The 13 T cell receptor beta chains reported below all come from one sample, sequenced in a study of early T cells in non-severe SARS-CoV-2 infection. TCRdb reanalysed the 5' RACE reads using MiXCR and keeps one entry per CDR3 protein. This sample has 50,000 to 60,000 distinct CDR3 sequences; about 10% occur once, and the top ten carry 4.5%. Material for sequencing was whole blood. These receptors originate from an adult who was a healthcare worker with PCR-confirmed SARS-CoV-2 infection or an uninfected control (not recorded which).

The V call is TRBV1, the J call TRBJ1-1. TRBV1 is marked as a pseudogene. This CDR3 comprises 14 residues. The CDR3 protein is CTSRRDGVNTGAFF. The CDR3 DNA follows: TGCACCAGCAGACGAGACGGTGTGAACACTGGAGCTTTCTTT.

This clonotype was counted a few times. The chain has TRBV6-4 and TRBJ2-2; D gene unclear. The CDR3 length is 13 residues. Germline V gene data show CDR1 as MRHNA and CDR2 as SNTAGT. Trimming took off 6 bases at V and 4 bases at J, with 9 bases between the two ends. This chain's CDR3 is CASRGLGTGELFF. The CDR3 bases are TGTGCCAGCAGGGGTTTGGGCACCGGGGAGCTGTTTTTT.

The rearrangement links TRBV9 to TRBJ2-1; possibly TRBD1 for D (5 bases). Germline loops: CDR1 SGDLS, CDR2 YYNGEE. The CDR3 extends over 13 amino acids. V lost 0 bases, J lost 7 bases, and 8 bases lay in between. As DNA, the CDR3 is TGTGCCAGCAGCGTAGGACAGATAAATGAGCAGTTCTTC. The encoded protein is CASSVGQINEQFF.

This clonotype was seen ten or more times. The chain is built from TRBV7-8 and TRBJ2-7, with a tentative D call TRBD1 (5 bases). Trimming took 5 bases from V and 6 from J, leaving 14 bases between them. Germline CDR1 and CDR2: SGHVS and FQNEAQ. The CDR3 covers 13 residues. As DNA, the CDR3 is TGTGCCAGCAGCCTACAGGATATTAGCGAGCAGTACTTC. Amino acid sequence: CASSLQDISEQYF.

This clonotype was counted only a few times. The V call is TRBV6-1, the J call TRBJ2-7, with D unresolved. With 3 bases removed from V and 4 bases from J, the gap between germline ends came to 4 bases. In germline, CDR1 is MNHNS, CDR2 SASEGT. The CDR3 contains 11 residues. The CDR3 nucleotides read TGTGCCAGCAGTGACAAATACGAGCAGTACTTC. Protein: CASSDKYEQYF.

This clonotype was seen many times. The genes are TRBV6-1 and TRBJ1-1, with no clear D. The germline gives CDR1 MNHNS, CDR2 SASEGT. The CDR3 is made up of 12 amino acids. Trimming removed 4 bases at V and 3 bases at J, with 6 bases between. The CDR3: CASSAQHTEAFF. The CDR3 DNA sequence: TGTGCCAGCAGTGCCCAGCACACTGAAGCTTTCTTT.

This clonotype showed up many times. This rearrangement joins TRBV7-2 to TRBJ2-4, with 8 bases lining up with TRBD1. From germline, CDR1 is SGHTA and CDR2 FQGNSA. The ends lost 5 bases at V and 0 bases at J; junction bases unmatched: 3. The CDR3 runs to 15 residues. This CDR3 is CASSIQGVAKNIQYF. The CDR3 DNA reads as TGTGCCAGCAGCATACAGGGGGTAGCCAAAAACATTCAGTACTTC.

This clonotype appeared a few times. The rearrangement uses TRBV12-3 or TRBV12-4 and TRBJ2-3, with a possible D match to TRBD1 (6 bases). The CDR3 runs 14 residues. The V end lost 7 bases, the J end lost 3 bases, and 14 bases lay between the germline ends. The CDR3 loop is CASIQGQSTDTQYF. CDR3 in DNA: TGTGCCAGCATCCAGGGGCAGTCTACAGATACGCAGTATTTT.

The CDR3 bases are TGTGCCATCAGTGACGGAGATACGCAGTATTTT. Protein sequence: CAISDGDTQYF. The V gene is TRBV10-3, the J gene TRBJ2-3; D is unresolved. Germline CDR1 reads ENHRY; CDR2 reads SYGVKD. CDR3 length: 11 amino acids. V was shortened by 3 bases and J by 5 bases, with 3 bases between the two germline ends.

This rearrangement joins TRBV29-1 to TRBJ2-7, with D possibly being TRBD1 (5 bases). Germline lookup yields CDR1 SQVTM and CDR2 ANQGSEA. V lost 4 bases to trimming and J lost 3 bases, with 10 bases between them. The CDR3 has 12 residues. CDR3 sequence reads: CSVGAQGYEQYF. CDR3 in DNA: TGCAGCGTTGGGGCCCAGGGCTACGAGCAGTACTTC.

The rearrangement links TRBV11-2 to TRBJ2-1; 10 bases match TRBD2. CDR3 length: 16 residues. Losses at the gene ends were 5 bases for V and 6 bases for J; bases not matched to a gene: 10. Germline values: CDR1 SGHAT, CDR2 FQNNGV. CDR3 nucleotides: TGTGCCAGCAGCAAACTAGCGGGGATATACCTCAATGAGCAGTTCTTC. It yields the protein CASSKLAGIYLNEQFF.

This clonotype was detected many times. This chain joins TRBV20-1 and TRBJ2-7; perhaps D is TRBD1 or TRBD2 (6 bases each). Trimming cost V 5 bases and J 2 bases, with 16 bases left between them. Germline CDR1 DFQATT, CDR2 SNEGSKA (reference sequence). This CDR3 is 14 amino acids long. The CDR3 protein is CSAALRGGPYEQYF. The CDR3 bases are TGCAGTGCTGCCCTGAGAGGGGGGCCCTACGAGCAGTACTTC.

This clonotype was observed many times. This sequence joins TRBV5-1 and TRBJ2-1; 7 bases line up with TRBD1. Trimming cost V 5 bases and J 3 bases; bases outside gene matches: 5. This CDR3 comprises 14 residues. The germline gives CDR1 SGHRS, CDR2 YFSETQ. The CDR3 is CASRGQGVYNEQFF. Written as DNA, the CDR3 is TGCGCCAGCAGAGGGCAGGGGGTCTACAATGAGCAGTTCTTC.